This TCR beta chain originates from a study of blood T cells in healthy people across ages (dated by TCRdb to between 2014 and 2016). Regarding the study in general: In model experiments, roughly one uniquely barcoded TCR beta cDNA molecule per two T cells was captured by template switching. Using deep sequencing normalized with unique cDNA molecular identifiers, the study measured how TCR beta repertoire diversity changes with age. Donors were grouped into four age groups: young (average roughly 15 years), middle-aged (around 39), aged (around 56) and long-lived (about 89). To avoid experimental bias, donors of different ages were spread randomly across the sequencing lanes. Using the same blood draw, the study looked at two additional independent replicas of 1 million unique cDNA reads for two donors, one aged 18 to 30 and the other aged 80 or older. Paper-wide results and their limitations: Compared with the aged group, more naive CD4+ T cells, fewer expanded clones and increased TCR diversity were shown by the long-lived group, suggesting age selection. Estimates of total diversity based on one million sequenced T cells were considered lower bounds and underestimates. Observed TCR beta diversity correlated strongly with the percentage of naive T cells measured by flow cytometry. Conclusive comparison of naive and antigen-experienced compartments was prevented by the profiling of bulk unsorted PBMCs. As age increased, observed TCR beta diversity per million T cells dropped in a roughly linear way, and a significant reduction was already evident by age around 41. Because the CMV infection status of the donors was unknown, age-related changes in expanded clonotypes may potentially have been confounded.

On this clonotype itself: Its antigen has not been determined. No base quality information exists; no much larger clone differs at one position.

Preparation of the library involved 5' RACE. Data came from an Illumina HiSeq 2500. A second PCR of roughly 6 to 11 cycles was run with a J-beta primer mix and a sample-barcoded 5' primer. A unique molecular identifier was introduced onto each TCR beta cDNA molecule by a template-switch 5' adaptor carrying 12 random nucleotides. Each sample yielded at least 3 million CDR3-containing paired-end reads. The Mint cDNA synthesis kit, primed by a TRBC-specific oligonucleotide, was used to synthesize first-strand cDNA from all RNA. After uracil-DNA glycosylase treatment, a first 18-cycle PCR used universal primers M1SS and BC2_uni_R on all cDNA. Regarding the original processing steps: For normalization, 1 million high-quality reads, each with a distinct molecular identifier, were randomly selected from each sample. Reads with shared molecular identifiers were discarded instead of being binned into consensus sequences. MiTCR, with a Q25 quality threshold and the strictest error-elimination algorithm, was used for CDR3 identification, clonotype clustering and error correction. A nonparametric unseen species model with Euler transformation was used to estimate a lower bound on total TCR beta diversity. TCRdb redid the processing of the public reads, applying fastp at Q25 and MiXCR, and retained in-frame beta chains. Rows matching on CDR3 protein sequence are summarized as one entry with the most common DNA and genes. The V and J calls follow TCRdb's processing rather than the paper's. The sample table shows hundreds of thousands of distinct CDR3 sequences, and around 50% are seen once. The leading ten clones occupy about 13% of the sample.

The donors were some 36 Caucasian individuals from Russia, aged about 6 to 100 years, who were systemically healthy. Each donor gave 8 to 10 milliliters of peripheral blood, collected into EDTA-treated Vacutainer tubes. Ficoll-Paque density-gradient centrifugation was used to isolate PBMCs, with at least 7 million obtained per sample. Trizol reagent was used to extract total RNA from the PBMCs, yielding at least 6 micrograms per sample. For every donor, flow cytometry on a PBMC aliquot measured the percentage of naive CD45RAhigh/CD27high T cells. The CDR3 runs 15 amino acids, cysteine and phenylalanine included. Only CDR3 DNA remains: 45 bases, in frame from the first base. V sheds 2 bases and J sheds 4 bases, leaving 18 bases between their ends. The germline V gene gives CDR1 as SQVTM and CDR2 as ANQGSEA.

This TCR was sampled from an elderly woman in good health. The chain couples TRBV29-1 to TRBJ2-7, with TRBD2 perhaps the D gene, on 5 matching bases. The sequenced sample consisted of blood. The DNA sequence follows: TGCAGCGTTGAATATGAATGGGAAAGGGAGTACGAGCAGTACTTC. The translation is CSVEYEWEREYEQYF.